These T cell receptor beta chains were read from a single sample in a study of regulatory T cells in long-lasting Graves disease. One entry per CDR3 protein, called by TCRdb with MiXCR from the multiplex PCR reads. Counted here are 400,000 to 500,000 distinct CDR3 sequences, approximately 21% occurring once; the ten biggest clones make up less than 9%. The sequencing used peripheral blood mononuclear cells (PBMCs), collected when the disease was refractory, from a patient treated with antithyroid drugs. Receptors originate from a female donor with Graves disease. The CDR3 runs from the conserved cysteine through the conserved F or W. The order of the fields is clone size, V gene, J gene, D gene, CDR3 DNA, CDR3 protein. D genes are given only for firm matches. The size field is filled for only some rows; it gives once, few, many or a size class.

many	TRBV27	TRBJ1-2	TRBD1	TGTGCCAGCAGTTCCCGACAGGGGGCACACCGATCTAACTATGGCTACACCTTC	CASSSRQGAHRSNYGYTF
few	TRBV19	TRBJ2-7	TRBD2	TGTGCCAGTAGTATTTCGGGGACTAGCGGGAATTACGAGCAGTACTTC	CASSISGTSGNYEQYF
many	TRBV27	TRBJ1-2	NA	TGTGCCAGCAGCTTCACGGGGAATAGGGCCTTCAGCTATGGCTACACCTTC	CASSFTGNRAFSYGYTF
NA	TRBV15	TRBJ1-2	TRBD1	TGTGCCACCAGCAGAGAGGACAGGGGTTCCTATGGCTACACCTTC	CATSREDRGSYGYTF
many	TRBV7-2	TRBJ1-6	TRBD1	TGTGCCAGCGGCCTCGCCTTCGACAGGGGGAATTCACCCCTCCACTTT	CASGLAFDRGNSPLHF
many	TRBV6-1	TRBJ1-2	NA	TGTGCCAGCAGCGCGGGACAAGGGGATGGCTACACCTTC	CASSAGQGDGYTF
NA	TRBV7-2	TRBJ1-3	NA	TGTGCCAGCAGCTTTTCTTATTCCCTGAGACCTGGAAACACCATATATTTT	CASSFSYSLRPGNTIYF
NA	TRBV28	TRBJ2-3	NA	TGTGCCAGCAGTTTAGGGGGAGATACGCAGTATTTT	CASSLGGDTQYF
many	TRBV2	TRBJ1-1	NA	TGTGCCAGCAGAGGTCCTAAGGGGGGAACTGAAGCTTTCTTT	CASRGPKGGTEAFF
few	TRBV10-3	TRBJ2-7	TRBD2	TGTGCCATCAGTGAGTCTACCACCGGGGGGGCTGACTACGAGCAGTACTTC	CAISESTTGGADYEQYF
few	TRBV20-1	TRBJ2-7	NA	TGCAGTGCTACCCGGACAACTATTCTTGCCTACGAGCAGTACTTC	CSATRTTILAYEQYF
NA	TRBV4-1	TRBJ2-5	NA	TGCGCCAGCAGCCAAGTCTCGGGATCTGGGGCCCAGTACTTC	CASSQVSGSGAQYF
NA	TRBV9	TRBJ1-5	TRBD1	TGTGCCAGCAGCGAGGGGGGGACAGAGAATCAGCCCCAGCATTTT	CASSEGGTENQPQHF
few	TRBV28	TRBJ2-2	NA	TGTGCCAGCAGTTTATCCCCGAACACCGGGGAGCTGTTTTTT	CASSLSPNTGELFF
many	TRBV27	TRBJ1-4	TRBD1	TGTGCCAGCAGTTCCCTAGGGACAGGAGATGAAAAACTGTTTTTT	CASSSLGTGDEKLFF
few	TRBV6-2/TRBV6-3	TRBJ2-7	TRBD1	TGTGCCAGCCGACTTGGACAGGGGTACGACGAGCAGTACTTC	CASRLGQGYDEQYF
NA	TRBV14	TRBJ1-6	NA	TGTGCCAGCAGCCACACAAGGCATAATTCACCCCTCCACTTT	CASSHTRHNSPLHF
many	TRBV28	TRBJ1-5	TRBD1	TGTGCCAGCAGTTTCTCAGGGGGCGCGAAGCAGCCCCAGCATTTT	CASSFSGGAKQPQHF
many	TRBV7-8	TRBJ1-2	NA	TGTGCCAGCAGCTCGACGAGGGTCGGGGACTATGGCTACACCTTC	CASSSTRVGDYGYTF
NA	TRBV6-1	TRBJ2-5	TRBD1	TGTGCCAGCAGTGAAGCGGGACAGGGGGATCTAGAGACCCAGTACTTC	CASSEAGQGDLETQYF
NA	TRBV14	TRBJ2-7	NA	TGTGCCAGCAGCCAAATTCCTGGGGGGATCTACGAGCAGTACTTC	CASSQIPGGIYEQYF
NA	TRBV13	TRBJ1-4	NA	TGTGCCAGCAGCTCGGGACGGAGTAATGAAAAACTGTTTTTT	CASSSGRSNEKLFF
many	TRBV19	TRBJ1-4	NA	TGTGCCAGTAGCCTTAAGCAGTTGAATGAAAAACTGTTTTTT	CASSLKQLNEKLFF